This passage covers 29 T cell receptor beta chains from one sample sequenced in a study of blood T cell repertoires in COVID-19 (dated by TCRdb to 2018 to 2021). Library creation used the immunoSEQ multiplex PCR assay. In TCRdb, the immuneACCESS table is reduced to in-frame sequences with V and J assigned. These tables do not hold every clone; where another copy was compared, an unresolved V gene accounts for under half, and the others remain unexplained. Counted in this sample were about 350,000 clones; about 90% of them appeared once. About 2.7% of the sample is in the top ten clones. The sequenced sample consisted of PBMCs or T cells enriched from blood (not recorded which). The source is a young woman who had recovered from COVID-19.

The chain recombines TRBV19 with TRBJ2-3; D may be TRBD1 (6 bases). The ends were cut back, 6 bases at V and 6 bases at J, with 16 bases in the middle. This CDR3 is built from 14 residues. Germline V CDR1 and CDR2: LNHDA, SQIVND (reference sequence). This chain's CDR3 is CASSRGRVPDTQYF. The CDR3 DNA is TGTGCCAGTAGCAGGGGAAGGGTTCCCGATACGCAGTATTTT.

The chain has TRBV28 and TRBJ2-1; D gene uncertain. The CDR3 runs 14 residues. CDR1 is MDHEN and CDR2 is SYDVKM in the germline V gene. V lost 2 bases and J lost 7, with 12 bases in between. DNA of the CDR3: TGTGCCAGCAGTTTAAACGGTCCCTTTAATGAGCAGTTCTTC. Encoded protein: CASSLNGPFNEQFF.

The chain combines TRBV7-2 with TRBJ1-4; TRBD1 matches at 7 bases. From germline, CDR1 is SGHTA and CDR2 FQGNSA. The trim removed 4 bases at V and 7 bases at J, leaving 9 bases unmatched. The CDR3 loop spans 15 amino acids. CDR3 loop: CASSSLTGRGEKLFF. The CDR3 region has the DNA TGTGCCAGCAGCTCTTTGACAGGGCGGGGTGAAAAACTGTTTTTT.

The rearrangement joins TRBV19 to TRBJ1-2; D perhaps matches TRBD1 (5 bases). Trimming took 3 bases from V and 8 from J, leaving 13 bases between them. Germline loops: CDR1 LNHDA, CDR2 SQIVND (reference sequence). This CDR3 spans 13 amino acids. The CDR3 DNA follows: TGTGCCAGTAGTATTGGAGGGGAAGGAGGCTACACCTTC. Encoded protein: CASSIGGEGGYTF.

V usage is TRBV6-1 and J usage is TRBJ2-4; the match to TRBD2 covers 9 bases. Trimming cost V 4 bases and J 3 bases; bases outside gene matches: 10. Germline V lookup: CDR1 MNHNS, CDR2 SASEGT. CDR3 size: 17 residues. CDR3 nucleotide sequence: TGTGCCAGCAGTGGGGGAGTTTCTAGCGGGATCAAAAACATTCAGTACTTC. It codes for CASSGGVSSGIKNIQYF.

The chain carries TRBV5-1 and TRBJ2-3; D gene ambiguous. CDR3 length equals 14 residues. Germline loops: CDR1 SGHRS, CDR2 YFSETQ. Between the trimmed V and J ends, which lost 4 bases and 1 base, there was a span of 10 bases. DNA of the CDR3: TGCGCCAGCAGCGCCTCTCCGGGCACAGATACGCAGTATTTT. It is translated as CASSASPGTDTQYF.

V is TRBV6-5 and J is TRBJ1-1, with 7 bases aligning to TRBD1. The CDR3 has 13 amino acids. V shed 5 bases and J 10 bases; nucleotides not matched to a gene: 10. Germline-derived CDR1 and CDR2 are MNHEY and SVGAGI. DNA of the CDR3: TGTGCCAGCAGTCGCTCCGGGACAGCCCGAGCTTTCTTT. Translating gives CASSRSGTARAFF.

The V and J genes are TRBV2 and TRBJ1-2, with D possibly being TRBD1 (5 bases). Germline lookup yields CDR1 SNHLY and CDR2 FYNNEI. V was clipped by 2 bases and J by 0 bases, with 10 bases between them. CDR3 size: 15 residues. The CDR3 protein is CASSELGGANYGYTF. The DNA of the CDR3 is TGTGCCAGCAGTGAACTGGGGGGAGCTAACTATGGCTACACCTTC.

This rearrangement joins TRBV28 to TRBJ2-7, with TRBD2 identical over 8 bases. The CDR3 has 15 amino acids. CDR1 is MDHEN and CDR2 is SYDVKM in the germline V gene. Losses at the gene ends were 6 bases for V and 3 bases for J; bases not matched to a gene: 10. CDR3: CASRSRAGAVYEQYF. In DNA form, the CDR3 reads TGTGCCAGCAGGAGTCGAGCGGGAGCGGTCTACGAGCAGTACTTC.

The chain employs TRBV15 and TRBJ1-1; 9 bases are shared with TRBD1. The CDR3 is made up of 17 amino acids. CDR1 LNHNV and CDR2 YYDKDF come from the germline V gene (reference sequence). V lost 5 bases and J lost 4; bases outside the gene matches: 14. The CDR3 sequence: CATSGRDRVEGSTEAFF. For the CDR3, the DNA is TGTGCCACCAGCGGAAGGGACAGGGTCGAAGGTTCCACTGAAGCTTTCTTT.

The V call is TRBV9, the J call TRBJ2-7; D possibly corresponds to TRBD2 (6 bases). Germline values: CDR1 SGDLS, CDR2 YYNGEE. The CDR3 totals 14 residues. Between the trimmed V and J ends, which lost 4 bases and 5 bases, there was a span of 16 bases. The CDR3 sequence: CASSPQGGRDEQYF. The CDR3 DNA reads as TGTGCCAGCAGCCCTCAGGGAGGAAGGGACGAGCAGTACTTC.

This clone was detected once. This rearrangement joins TRBV9 to TRBJ2-5; 7 bases are shared with TRBD2. This CDR3 region has 13 residues. The ends lost 7 bases at V and 4 bases at J; junction bases unmatched: 7. From germline, CDR1 is SGDLS and CDR2 YYNGEE. This CDR3 reads CASAAGALETQYF. CDR3 nucleotide sequence: TGTGCCAGCGCCGCGGGAGCGTTAGAGACCCAGTACTTC.

V gene TRBV2 combines with J gene TRBJ1-5; D ambiguous. Between the trimmed V and J ends, which lost 3 bases and 0 bases, there was a span of 9 bases. This CDR3 comprises 15 residues. The V gene's germline CDR1 is SNHLY and CDR2 FYNNEI. The CDR3 is CASSDPGNSNQPQHF. The CDR3 DNA reads TGTGCCAGCAGTGATCCAGGAAATAGCAATCAGCCCCAGCATTTT.

V usage is TRBV12-3 or TRBV12-4 and J usage is TRBJ1-1, with 8 bases aligning to TRBD1. V dropped 4 bases and J dropped 7; count of bases not matched to a gene: 5. The CDR3 loop spans 13 amino acids. CDR3 sequence reads: CASSSGGKDEAFF. The DNA for the CDR3 is TGTGCCAGCAGTTCAGGGGGCAAGGATGAAGCTTTCTTT.

The chain has TRBV19 and TRBJ2-7; D is uncertain. This CDR3 has 12 residues. The germline V gene encodes CDR1 LNHDA and CDR2 SQIVND (reference sequence). Trimming stripped 3 bases from V and 5 bases from J, with 8 bases between. The CDR3 here is CASSIGVNEQYF. As DNA, the CDR3 is TGTGCCAGTAGTATCGGAGTGAACGAGCAGTACTTC.

The J gene is TRBJ2-7, the V gene TRBV5-8, with 7 bases fitting TRBD1. The CDR3 runs to 13 residues. Losses at the gene ends were 8 bases for V and 9 bases for J; bases not matched to a gene: 14. Germline V gene data show CDR1 as SGHTS and CDR2 as YDEGEE. CDR3 sequence reads: CASSGTEGSGQYF. CDR3 nucleotide sequence: TGTGCCAGTTCCGGGACAGAAGGATCAGGGCAGTACTTC.

The chain is built from TRBV6-5 and TRBJ2-2; 9 nucleotides align to TRBD1. The junction had 5 bases not matched to a gene; V was cut back by 5 bases and J by 7 bases. Germline CDR1 reads MNHEY; CDR2 reads SVGAGI. This CDR3 comprises 14 residues. This CDR3 reads CASSQQGADGELFF. The CDR3 nucleotides read TGTGCCAGCAGTCAACAGGGGGCGGACGGGGAGCTGTTTTTT.

The V and J genes are TRBV5-1 and TRBJ2-7; 9 positions agree with TRBD2. The germline V gene encodes CDR1 SGHRS and CDR2 YFSETQ. J lost 3 bases, V lost 4 bases, and 8 bases had no gene match. There are 15 residues in the CDR3. Here the CDR3 DNA reads TGCGCCAGCAGCGGGCGACGACTAGCGGACTACGAGCAGTACTTC. Its translation: CASSGRRLADYEQYF. The variable domain in full, completed from reference TRBV5-1 and TRBJ2-7, reads KAGVTQTPRYLIKTRGQQVTLSCSPISGHRSVSWYQQTPGQGLQFLFEYFSETQRNKGNFPGRFSGRQFSNSRSEMNVSTLELGDSALYLCASSGRRLADYEQYFGPGTRLTVT.

CDR3 amino acids: CASSSPEGVYEQYF. In DNA, the CDR3 is TGTGCCAGCAGCTCCCCTGAGGGAGTCTACGAGCAGTACTTC. This chain connects TRBV5-4 to TRBJ2-7, with TRBD2 as a possible D gene (5 bases). The V and J ends lost 3 bases and 3 bases respectively, with 13 bases between them. CDR3 length equals 14 residues. Looked up from germline, CDR1 is SGHNT and CDR2 is YYREEE (reference sequence).

This sequence joins TRBV27 and TRBJ2-7; D remains unclear. CDR3 size: 15 residues. Germline CDR1 reads MNHEY; CDR2 reads SMNVEV (reference sequence). Trimming pared 5 bases from V and 0 bases from J, leaving 14 bases between. CDR3 in amino acids: CASSPHIMSSYEQYF. DNA of the CDR3: TGTGCCAGCAGTCCGCATATAATGAGCTCCTACGAGCAGTACTTC.

CDR3 protein: CASSLEGRGSNQPQHF. The CDR3, as DNA: TGTGCCAGCAGTTTAGAGGGCCGCGGTAGCAATCAGCCCCAGCATTTT. The chain employs TRBV27 and TRBJ1-5; no definite D call. Trimming cost V 2 bases and J 0 bases, with 11 bases left between them. The germline gives CDR1 MNHEY, CDR2 SMNVEV (reference sequence). This CDR3 is 16 amino acids long.

This clone has a single count. The gene calls are TRBV30 and TRBJ1-2, with a tentative D call TRBD1 (5 bases). The CDR3 has 11 amino acids. With 4 bases removed from V and 13 bases from J, the gap between germline ends came to 16 bases. The germline V gene encodes CDR1 GTSNPN and CDR2 SVGIG (reference sequence). The CDR3 DNA sequence: TGTGCCTGGAACCTGGGACTAGAGGGCACCTTC. Protein sequence: CAWNLGLEGTF.

The genes are TRBV7-8 and TRBJ1-1, with TRBD1 matching 9 bases. This CDR3 region has 15 residues. Germline V gene lookup returns CDR1 SGHVS and CDR2 FQNEAQ. V lost 5 bases and J lost 0; bases outside the gene matches: 4. Written as DNA, the CDR3 is TGTGCCAGCAGCGGAGGACAGGGGATGAACACTGAAGCTTTCTTT. Translated, it gives CASSGGQGMNTEAFF.

The rearrangement joins TRBV7-2 to TRBJ2-3; TRBD1 might be the D (5 bases). Germline assignment: CDR1 SGHTA and CDR2 FQGNSA. V was trimmed by 0 bases and J by 0 bases, leaving 7 bases between them. CDR3 length equals 15 residues. The CDR3 region is CASSLAAGSTDTQYF. CDR3 sequence (DNA): TGTGCCAGCAGCTTAGCGGCAGGGAGCACAGATACGCAGTATTTT. The variable domain in full, completed from reference TRBV7-2 and TRBJ2-3, reads GAGVSQSPSNKVTEKGKDVELRCDPISGHTALYWYRQSLGQGLEFLIYFQGNSAPDKSGLPSDRFSAERTGGSVSTLTIQRTQQEDSAVYLCASSLAAGSTDTQYFGPGTRLTVL.

The genes are TRBV18 and TRBJ1-5; 9 nucleotides line up with TRBD1. Looked up from germline, CDR1 is KGHSH and CDR2 is LQKENI. The ends lost 3 bases at V and 7 bases at J; junction bases unmatched: 7. The CDR3 sequence is 15 residues long. CDR3 DNA: TGTGCCAGCTCACCGGACAGGGGAAGTGGGCAGCCCCAGCATTTT. This translates into CASSPDRGSGQPQHF.

J is TRBJ1-6 and V is TRBV19; 7 nucleotides agree with TRBD1. The germline gives CDR1 LNHDA, CDR2 SQIVND (reference sequence). CDR3 length: 15 residues. The junction had 5 bases not matched to a gene; V was cut back by 4 bases and J by 5 bases. Here the CDR3 reads CASSTQGEDNSPLHF. DNA of the CDR3: TGTGCCAGTAGTACCCAGGGGGAAGATAATTCACCCCTCCACTTT.

The rearrangement links TRBV19 to TRBJ1-1; D not certain. CDR3 size: 15 residues. Trimming shortened V by 6 bases and J by 6 bases, and 20 bases separated the two germline ends. The germline CDR1 and CDR2 sequences are LNHDA and SQIVND (reference sequence). The CDR3 sequence is CASRNSPITPAEAFF. In DNA, the CDR3 is TGTGCCAGTAGAAATAGCCCAATAACCCCGGCTGAAGCTTTCTTT.

The genes are TRBV5-1 and TRBJ2-1; 8 positions agree with TRBD2. J gave up 9 bases and V 4 bases, and 12 bases lay outside the gene matches. The CDR3 has 15 amino acids. From germline, CDR1 is SGHRS and CDR2 YFSETQ. The CDR3 here is CASSMTAGVGFEQFF. In DNA form, the CDR3 reads TGCGCCAGCAGCATGACAGCGGGAGTGGGCTTTGAGCAGTTCTTC.

The genes are TRBV7-6 and TRBJ2-1, with D perhaps matching TRBD2 (6 bases). The V end was cut by 4 bases, the J end by 12 bases, with 25 bases between. The CDR3 has 16 amino acids. From germline, CDR1 is SGHVS and CDR2 FNYEAQ. DNA for the CDR3: TGTGCCAGCAGCTCAGGCTCGGGGGTTTACTACCTTGCGCAGTTCTTC. It encodes CASSSGSGVYYLAQFF. The whole variable domain, filled in from reference TRBV7-6 and TRBJ2-1, reads GAGVSQSPRYKVTKRGQDVALRCDPISGHVSLYWYRQALGQGPEFLTYFNYEAQQDKSGLPNDRFSAERPEGSISTLTIQRTEQRDSAMYRCASSSGSGVYYLAQFFGPGTRLTVL.